The next 4 T cell receptor beta chains were all read from a single sample in a study of regulatory T cells in long-lasting Graves disease (dated by TCRdb to the early 2020s). In the paper's terms, the time point label means: persistent/refractory GD, antithyroid drugs over 5 years with positive TRAb. RNA was extracted from PBMCs in TRIzol for both TCR sequencing and RNA sequencing. Libraries were prepared through multiplex PCR. Sequenced using an Illumina HiSeq 4000. CDR3 regions were amplified by Arm-PCR with iRepertoire HTBI primers to construct TCR beta libraries. Clones were called with MiXCR by TCRdb after fastp trimmed the public reads at Q25, and only in-frame beta chains were retained. Duplicate CDR3 protein sequences are folded into a single record with the most common DNA and genes. The sample table records approximately 400,000 distinct CDR3 sequences; less than 25% of these occur just once. The top ten constitute more than 20% of the sample.

The sequences come from peripheral blood mononuclear cells (PBMCs), collected when the disease was refractory, from a patient treated with antithyroid drugs. The receptor set was obtained from a female donor with Graves disease.

V and J are TRBV30 and TRBJ1-4, with D possibly matching TRBD1 (5 bases). CDR1 is GTSNPN, CDR2 SVGIG, per germline (reference sequence). V was clipped by 2 bases and J by 5 bases, with 15 bases between them. This CDR3 is built from 15 residues. The DNA for the CDR3 is TGTGCCTGGAGTAGAAGGGGACTCTGGAATGAAAAACTGTTTTTT. Translated: CAWSRRGLWNEKLFF. Full variable domain (remainder filled in from reference TRBV30 and TRBJ1-4): SQTIHQWPATLVQPVGSPLSLECTVEGTSNPNLYWYRQAAGRGLQLLFYSVGIGQISSEVPQNLSASRPQDRQFILSSKKLLLSDSGFYLCAWSRRGLWNEKLFFGSGTQLSVL.

The chain links TRBV20-1 to TRBJ1-1; possible D gene TRBD1, 6 bases. The CDR3 is made up of 15 amino acids. V was pared by 4 bases and J by 1 base, with 16 bases between. Germline V gene lookup returns CDR1 DFQATT and CDR2 SNEGSKA (reference sequence). CDR3 DNA sequence: TGCAGTGCTACCAGAGGGTGGGGGCCGAACACTGAAGCTTTCTTT. Its translation: CSATRGWGPNTEAFF.

This clonotype was detected only a few times. The genes are TRBV7-2 and TRBJ1-2; 7 positions match TRBD1. Germline V lookup: CDR1 SGHTA, CDR2 FQGNSA. Trimming at V came to 3 bases and at J to 4 bases, leaving 5 bases not matched to a gene. CDR3 size: 14 residues. The CDR3 here is CASSFLDRTYGYTF. In DNA form, the CDR3 reads TGTGCCAGCAGCTTCTTGGACAGGACCTATGGCTACACCTTC.

This clonotype turned up a few times. Germline is not matched at one junction end, which may reflect a read error. The chain has TRBV19 and TRBJ1-5; D remains ambiguous. The length of the CDR3 is 14 residues. Germline CDR1 reads LNHDA; CDR2 reads SQIVND (reference sequence). The CDR3 region has the DNA TGTGCCAGTAGTACCCCGGTTAGCAGTCAGCCCCAGCATTTT. This translates into CASSTPVSSQPQHF. The full variable domain, rest sourced from reference TRBV19 and TRBJ1-5, is DGGITQSPKYLFRKEGQNVTLSCEQNLNHDAMYWYRQDPGQGLRLIYYSQIVNDFQKGDIAEGYSVSREKKESFPLTVTSAQKNPTAFYLCASSTPVSSQPQHFGDGTRLSIL.